This TCR beta chain emerged from a study of shared clonotypes between healthy human individuals. The CDR3 covers 15 residues. Germline CDR1 reads LNHDA; CDR2 reads SQIVND (reference sequence). V shed 7 bases, J shed 7 bases, and the junction held 12 bases outside the gene matches. A split of CD4+ cells into CD45RA+ naive and CD45RA-negative memory subsets was performed. About this clone itself: Its antigen is not identified.

Findings of the study overall: Naive subsets tended to show greater estimated richness than memory subsets.

Using immunoSEQ multiplex PCR, the repertoire was profiled, and TCRdb retains in-frame clones only, with some absent. The sample has approximately 720,000 clones, approximately 79% seen once. The sequence was obtained from a woman aged 25 to 39 in good health. The chain combines TRBV19 with TRBJ2-4; 8 positions match TRBD2. The sample consisted of memory CD4+ T cells sorted from blood. Documented subset: CD45RA-negative fraction. The CDR3 DNA reads TGTGCCAGTACCGCACCTGTAGCGGGATGGAACATTCAGTACTTC. Translating it yields CASTAPVAGWNIQYF.